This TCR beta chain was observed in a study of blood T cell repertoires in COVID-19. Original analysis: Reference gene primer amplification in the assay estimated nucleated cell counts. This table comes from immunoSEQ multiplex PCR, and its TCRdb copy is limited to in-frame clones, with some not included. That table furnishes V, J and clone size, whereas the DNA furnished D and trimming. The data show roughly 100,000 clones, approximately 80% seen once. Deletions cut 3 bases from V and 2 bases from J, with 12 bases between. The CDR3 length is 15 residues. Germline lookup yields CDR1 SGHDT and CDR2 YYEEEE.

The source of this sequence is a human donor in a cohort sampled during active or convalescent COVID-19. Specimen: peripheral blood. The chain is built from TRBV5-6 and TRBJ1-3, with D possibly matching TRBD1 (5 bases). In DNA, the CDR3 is TGTGCCAGCAGCTCCCGCGGAGGGGCTGGAAACACCATATATTTT. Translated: CASSSRGGAGNTIYF. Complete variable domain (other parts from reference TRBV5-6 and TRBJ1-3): DAGVTQSPTHLIKTRGQQVTLRCSPKSGHDTVSWYQQALGQGPQFIFQYYEEEERQRGNFPDRFSGHQFPNYSSELNVNALLLGDSALYLCASSSRGGAGNTIYFGEGSWLTVV.